Below are 27 T cell receptor beta chains sequenced from a single sample in a study of cytomegalovirus exposure and HLA in healthy donors. PCR amplification relied on 60 Vbeta primers (plus 13 Jbeta primers). Here immunoSEQ multiplex PCR was the method, and the copy in TCRdb shows in-frame clones only, minus some. The table includes more than 95,000 clones, roughly 83% detected once. Sequenced input: PBMCs. All receptors derive from a man between 25 and 39 years old in good health and CMV-seropositive.

This clone was observed once. CDR3: CASSQDGTSGRATNEQFF. The DNA for the CDR3 is TGTGCCAGCAGCCAAGACGGGACTAGCGGGAGGGCCACCAATGAGCAGTTCTTC. The chain carries TRBV4-2 and TRBJ2-1, with 16 bases matching TRBD2. V trimming: 0 bases; J trimming: 6 bases; junction bases outside the gene matches: 5. The CDR3 covers 18 residues. Germline V gene data show CDR1 as LGHNA and CDR2 as YNFKEQ.

This clone occurred a few times. The chain carries TRBV9 and TRBJ2-7, with no clear D. Per germline, CDR1 SGDLS and CDR2 YYNGEE. V was clipped by 0 bases and J by 6 bases, with 16 bases between them. The CDR3 spans 15 residues. This CDR3 reads CASSVASGPLGEQYF. CDR3 sequence (DNA): TGTGCCAGCAGCGTAGCCTCAGGCCCCTTGGGCGAGCAGTACTTC.

V is TRBV9 and J is TRBJ1-5; 7 bases are a match to TRBD1. The junction had 9 bases not matched to a gene; V was cut back by 8 bases and J by 7 bases. The CDR3 runs to 13 residues. Looked up from germline, CDR1 is SGDLS and CDR2 is YYNGEE. The CDR3, as DNA: TGTGCCAGAGACAGGGAACGGGGACAGCCCCAGCATTTT. It specifies CARDRERGQPQHF.

The V call is TRBV15, the J call TRBJ2-3; tentatively, D is TRBD1 (6 bases). This CDR3 contains 16 residues. Looked up from germline, CDR1 is LNHNV and CDR2 is YYDKDF (reference sequence). The ends were cut back, 4 bases at V and 5 bases at J, with 19 bases in the middle. CDR3 sequence reads: CATSTPDSLRKDTQYF. The CDR3 DNA sequence: TGTGCCACCAGCACCCCGGACAGCTTAAGGAAAGATACGCAGTATTTT.

This chain connects TRBV5-3 to TRBJ2-5; TRBD2 might be the D (6 bases). TRBV5-3 is an open reading frame, and its role is uncertain. The CDR3 covers 13 residues. V was clipped by 1 base and J by 11 bases, with 15 bases between them. The DNA for the CDR3 is TGTGCCAGAAGCTTGCAACGGGAGAAGGAGCAGTACTTC. It encodes CARSLQREKEQYF.

This clone was counted between two and nine times. This chain links TRBV27 with TRBJ2-7, with TRBD1 as a possible D gene (5 bases). The length of the CDR3 is 15 residues. Germline loops: CDR1 MNHEY, CDR2 SMNVEV (reference sequence). The V gene lost 4 bases and the J gene lost 2 bases, with 15 bases spanning the gap. CDR3: CASSYVGRGAYEQYF. CDR3 bases: TGTGCCAGCAGTTATGTGGGGCGCGGAGCCTACGAGCAGTACTTC.

The V and J genes are TRBV28 and TRBJ2-1; TRBD2 matches 9 bases. This CDR3 contains 16 residues. V shed 0 bases and J 2 bases; nucleotides not matched to a gene: 2. Germline CDR1 and CDR2: MDHEN and SYDVKM. This CDR3 is CASSLWPSGTYNEQFF. In DNA form, the CDR3 reads TGTGCCAGCAGTTTATGGCCTAGCGGGACCTACAATGAGCAGTTCTTC.

This chain links TRBV5-1 with TRBJ1-1; D is ambiguous. Germline CDR1 is SGHRS and CDR2 is YFSETQ. Trimming left V 4 bases short and J 3 bases short, with 10 bases between. This CDR3 comprises 13 residues. Here the CDR3 DNA reads TGCGCCAGCAGCCTGGACGGAGACACTGAAGCTTTCTTT. Its protein product is CASSLDGDTEAFF.

The rearrangement links TRBV4-2 to TRBJ2-7; TRBD2 matches at 10 bases. V was clipped by 0 bases and J by 7 bases; unmatched bases: 6. The length of the CDR3 is 15 residues. Germline-derived CDR1 and CDR2 are LGHNA and YNFKEQ. The CDR3 is CASSQDSGGPWEQYF. The CDR3 nucleotides read TGTGCCAGCAGCCAAGATAGCGGGGGGCCGTGGGAGCAGTACTTC.

This rearrangement joins TRBV7-2 to TRBJ2-5, with D hard to call. Trimming shortened V by 3 bases and J by 2 bases, and 7 bases separated the two germline ends. Germline assignment: CDR1 SGHTA and CDR2 FQGNSA. The CDR3 is 13 amino acids. Here the CDR3 DNA reads TGTGCCAGCAGCTTGGCGGTGCAAGAGACCCAGTACTTC. Its protein product is CASSLAVQETQYF.

This clone was counted only a few times. This chain uses TRBV7-8 with TRBJ2-7, with D hard to call. From germline, CDR1 is SGHVS and CDR2 FQNEAQ. This CDR3 has 12 residues. Deletions cut 5 bases from V and 3 bases from J, with 8 bases between. Here the CDR3 DNA reads TGTGCCAGCAGCCTGAACAGCTACGAGCAGTACTTC. Amino acid sequence: CASSLNSYEQYF.

The genes are TRBV11-3 and TRBJ1-2, with D maybe TRBD1 (5 bases). Looked up from germline, CDR1 is SGHNT and CDR2 is YENEEA. V lost 3 bases to trimming and J lost 5 bases, with 10 bases between them. The CDR3 extends over 13 amino acids. DNA of the CDR3: TGTGCCAGCAGCTTGGGGGGTCCATATGGCTACACCTTC. It yields the protein CASSLGGPYGYTF.

The chain couples TRBV11-2 to TRBJ2-1; D remains unclear. Germline values: CDR1 SGHAT, CDR2 FQNNGV. This CDR3 has 17 amino acids. V lost 5 bases, J lost 0 bases, and 17 bases lay in between. The CDR3 sequence: CASSPLPVISSYNEQFF. The CDR3 nucleotides read TGTGCCAGCAGCCCCCTCCCGGTGATTAGCTCCTACAATGAGCAGTTCTTC.

This clone showed up just a few times. CDR3 sequence: CATSRSLAGALYF. CDR3 sequence (DNA): TGTGCCACCAGCAGAAGCCTAGCGGGGGCTTTATACTTC. This rearrangement joins TRBV15 to TRBJ2-7, with 10 bases lining up with TRBD2. Trimming at V came to 2 bases and at J to 13 bases, leaving 8 bases not matched to a gene. This CDR3 spans 13 amino acids. CDR1 LNHNV and CDR2 YYDKDF come from the germline V gene (reference sequence).

This clone was found once. The rearrangement uses TRBV29-1 and TRBJ2-1; D call uncertain. Trimming took 7 bases from V and 4 from J, leaving 11 bases between them. The CDR3 has 12 amino acids. Germline lookup yields CDR1 SQVTM and CDR2 ANQGSEA. The CDR3 coding sequence is TGCAGCGCTGGTGTAGTATACAATGAGCAGTTCTTC. Its translation: CSAGVVYNEQFF.

This clone was detected a few times. This sequence joins TRBV11-2 and TRBJ1-4; 7 nucleotides match TRBD1. Germline CDR1 reads SGHAT; CDR2 reads FQNNGV. This CDR3 contains 15 residues. After removal of 5 bases from V and 7 bases from J, the junction contained 10 bases not matched to a gene. CDR3 sequence (DNA): TGTGCCAGCAGCCCCCAGACAGGGCACGGTGAAAAACTGTTTTTT. Translation: CASSPQTGHGEKLFF.

The CDR3 DNA reads TGTGCCAGCACAGGAAGCCCGGGACACCCTAGTGGGCAGTTCTTC. Translating gives CASTGSPGHPSGQFF. The chain links TRBV6-6 to TRBJ2-1; D is possibly TRBD1 (6 bases). From germline, CDR1 is MNHNY and CDR2 SVGAGI (reference sequence). The V end was cut by 7 bases, the J end by 12 bases, with 25 bases between. CDR3 length: 15 residues.

The rearrangement links TRBV28 to TRBJ2-1, with 7 bases identical to TRBD2. V shed 3 bases, J shed 8 bases, and the junction held 7 bases outside the gene matches. CDR1 is MDHEN and CDR2 is SYDVKM in the germline V gene. This CDR3 spans 14 amino acids. The CDR3 region has the DNA TGTGCCAGCAGTTTGGCGGGAGTAGCCTATGAGCAGTTCTTC. This gives the protein CASSLAGVAYEQFF.

The rearrangement links TRBV18 to TRBJ1-5; 10 bases agree with TRBD1. V dropped 3 bases and J dropped 2; count of bases not matched to a gene: 7. The germline CDR1 and CDR2 sequences are KGHSH and LQKENI. The CDR3 extends over 17 amino acids. This CDR3 reads CASSPGGTGDGNQPQHF. The CDR3 DNA reads as TGTGCCAGCTCACCTGGGGGGACAGGGGATGGCAATCAGCCCCAGCATTTT.

In this sample, this clone turned up once. V and J are TRBV6-1 and TRBJ2-3, with a tentative D call TRBD1 (6 bases). V lost 4 bases and J 4 bases, leaving 18 bases between the germline ends. CDR3 length: 16 amino acids. CDR1 and CDR2 (germline): MNHNS, SASEGT. CDR3 sequence reads: CASSVEGTWGSDTQYF. In DNA, the CDR3 is TGTGCCAGCAGTGTAGAGGGGACATGGGGCTCAGATACGCAGTATTTT.

This chain connects TRBV18 to TRBJ1-6; D remains ambiguous. Germline V gene lookup returns CDR1 KGHSH and CDR2 LQKENI. CDR3 length: 15 residues. Between the trimmed V and J ends, which lost 6 bases and 10 bases, there was a span of 19 bases. As DNA, the CDR3 is TGTGCCAGCTCTCAAATGAGACCGAAGGAGTCACCCCTCCACTTT. This translates into CASSQMRPKESPLHF.

The chain carries TRBV7-2 and TRBJ2-5; 10 positions match TRBD1. CDR1 SGHTA and CDR2 FQGNSA come from the germline V gene. V dropped 0 bases and J dropped 5; count of bases not matched to a gene: 9. The CDR3 spans 17 residues. The CDR3 bases are TGTGCCAGCAGCTTAGCTCCCGGGACAGGGGTTTGGGAGACCCAGTACTTC. This encodes CASSLAPGTGVWETQYF.

CDR3 loop: CASSQDPPGLASSTDTQYF. Written as DNA, the CDR3 is TGCGCCAGCAGCCAAGATCCCCCAGGACTAGCGAGTAGCACAGATACGCAGTATTTT. This chain uses TRBV4-3 with TRBJ2-3; 9 bases match TRBD2. The CDR3 totals 19 residues. Germline assignment: CDR1 LGHNA and CDR2 YSLEER. With 0 bases clipped from V and 0 bases from J, the junction kept 10 bases outside the gene matches.

V usage is TRBV30 and J usage is TRBJ2-7; 13 bases map to TRBD2. Looked up from germline, CDR1 is GTSNPN and CDR2 is SVGIG (reference sequence). The CDR3 has 15 amino acids. The junction had 6 bases not matched to a gene; V was cut back by 2 bases and J by 5 bases. The CDR3 reads CAWSIGLAGVNEQYF. The CDR3 region has the DNA TGTGCCTGGAGTATAGGACTAGCGGGAGTCAACGAGCAGTACTTC. The complete variable domain, with remaining parts taken from reference TRBV30 and TRBJ2-7, reads SQTIHQWPATLVQPVGSPLSLECTVEGTSNPNLYWYRQAAGRGLQLLFYSVGIGQISSEVPQNLSASRPQDRQFILSSKKLLLSDSGFYLCAWSIGLAGVNEQYFGPGTRLTVT.

The CDR3 nucleotides are TGTGCCAGCAGTGGGAGGTCCGGGACAGGGGCGGACGAGCAGTACTTC. Its protein is CASSGRSGTGADEQYF. The chain is built from TRBV6-1 and TRBJ2-7; 10 bases are a match to TRBD1. Losses at the gene ends were 4 bases for V and 5 bases for J; bases not matched to a gene: 11. Germline V gene sequence: CDR1 MNHNS, CDR2 SASEGT. The length of the CDR3 is 16 residues.

V gene TRBV5-1 combines with J gene TRBJ2-2; no clear D gene. The V gene lost 2 bases and the J gene lost 1 base, with 9 bases spanning the gap. This CDR3 is 15 amino acids long. In germline, CDR1 is SGHRS, CDR2 YFSETQ. CDR3 in amino acids: CASSFNPLNTGELFF. CDR3 DNA: TGCGCCAGCAGCTTTAATCCGTTGAACACCGGGGAGCTGTTTTTT. Complete variable domain (other parts from reference TRBV5-1 and TRBJ2-2): KAGVTQTPRYLIKTRGQQVTLSCSPISGHRSVSWYQQTPGQGLQFLFEYFSETQRNKGNFPGRFSGRQFSNSRSEMNVSTLELGDSALYLCASSFNPLNTGELFFGEGSRLTVL.

The chain employs TRBV5-6 and TRBJ1-2; TRBD1 matches 7 bases. CDR1 and CDR2 (germline): SGHDT, YYEEEE. This CDR3 region has 13 residues. The V gene end was trimmed by 2 bases and the J gene end by 10 bases; junction bases not matched to a gene: 8. This CDR3 is CASSFGTAYPYTF. CDR3 coding DNA: TGTGCCAGCAGCTTCGGGACAGCTTACCCCTACACCTTC.